The 6 T cell receptor beta chains in this list originate from one sample, sequenced in a study of T cell responses to AZD1222 COVID-19 vaccine. Sequencing used immunoSEQ multiplex PCR; TCRdb keeps in-frame clones, though not all of them. In the table there are some 120,000 clones, 92% of which are singletons. Material: peripheral blood, obtained 28 days after the second AZD1222 dose. These receptors originate from an adult who received the AZD1222 COVID-19 vaccine.

The chain carries TRBV28 and TRBJ1-4; possibly TRBD1 for D (5 bases). V lost 11 bases, J lost 4 bases, and 11 bases lay in between. This CDR3 is built from 12 residues. The germline V gene encodes CDR1 MDHEN and CDR2 SYDVKM. CDR3 sequence reads: CAAGFGNEKLFF. In DNA, the CDR3 is TGTGCCGCAGGGTTCGGTAATGAAAAACTGTTTTTT. Combining the CDR3 with reference TRBV28 and TRBJ1-4 gives the whole variable domain DVKVTQSSRYLVKRTGEKVFLECVQDMDHENMFWYRQDPGLGLRLIYFSYDVKMKEKGDIPEGYSVSREKKERFSLILESASTNQTSMYLCAAGFGNEKLFFGSGTQLSVL.

As for this clone: At the DNA level, this CDR3 is encoded by other sequences in the same sample as well. The CDR3 coding sequence is TGTGCCAGCTCACCAAGGACAGGGGATGGCTACACCTTC. The encoded protein is CASSPRTGDGYTF. The chain couples TRBV18 to TRBJ1-2; TRBD1 agrees at 9 bases. This CDR3 region has 13 residues. V shed 2 bases, J shed 6 bases, and the junction held 1 base outside the gene matches. Looked up from germline, CDR1 is KGHSH and CDR2 is LQKENI.

This clone was picked up one time. The chain couples TRBV28 to TRBJ2-7; D is uncertain. Trimming took off 2 bases at V and 2 bases at J, with 4 bases between the two ends. The CDR3 covers 12 residues. CDR1 is MDHEN and CDR2 is SYDVKM in the germline V gene. The CDR3 protein is CASSLNPYEQYF. The CDR3 nucleotides read TGTGCCAGCAGTTTAAACCCCTACGAGCAGTACTTC.

The CDR3 DNA follows: TGTGCCACCCTAGACAGAGGTATTGAAAAACTGTTTTTT. It translates to CATLDRGIEKLFF. The rearrangement joins TRBV6-5 to TRBJ1-4, with a weak D call TRBD1 (5 bases). The V end was cut by 10 bases, the J end by 7 bases, with 16 bases between. The CDR3 loop spans 13 amino acids. Germline V CDR1 and CDR2: MNHEY, SVGAGI.

The chain recombines TRBV28 with TRBJ1-1, with D uncertain. The CDR3 is 13 amino acids. Germline V gene sequence: CDR1 MDHEN, CDR2 SYDVKM. Trimming took 6 bases from V and 0 from J, leaving 8 bases between them. The CDR3 loop is CASRRTVNTEAFF. The CDR3 nucleotides are TGTGCCAGCAGGCGGACTGTGAACACTGAAGCTTTCTTT.

This clone was found a few times. The chain carries TRBV5-1 and TRBJ2-1, with 10 bases aligning to TRBD2. The CDR3 spans 15 residues. The V and J ends lost 4 bases and 3 bases, in that order; junction bases with no gene match: 4. Looked up from germline, CDR1 is SGHRS and CDR2 is YFSETQ. CDR3 DNA sequence: TGCGCCAGCAGCGCAGTAGCGGGGGGCTACAATGAGCAGTTCTTC. Amino acid sequence: CASSAVAGGYNEQFF.